One sample yielded the 13 T cell receptor beta chains listed below, sequenced in a study of Ad26.COV2.S vaccination and SARS-CoV-2 variants. The treatment here: 15 to 20 received Ad26.COV2.S at low or high dose, single or two shots; several received placebo; per-sample allocation not given. The investigators took samples on day 63 after the first vaccine or placebo injection. TCRdb's copy holds only in-frame clones and misses some; the assay was immunoSEQ multiplex PCR. The data show fewer than 800,000 clones, approximately 88% seen once. The input for sequencing was peripheral blood, taken in a trial of Ad26.COV2.S vaccine versus placebo. The origin of the receptors is a person aged 18-65 years who received the Ad26.COV2.S COVID-19 vaccine or a placebo.

The chain uses TRBV10-2 and TRBJ2-2, with a weak D call TRBD1 (5 bases). The CDR3 loop spans 16 amino acids. Germline V gene data show CDR1 as WSHSY and CDR2 as SAAADI. V lost 0 bases, J lost 6 bases, and 14 bases lay in between. CDR3 bases: TGCGCCAGCAGTGAGTCCAGCAGGGCAGGTTCCGGGGAGCTGTTTTTT. The encoded protein is CASSESSRAGSGELFF.

This rearrangement joins TRBV19 to TRBJ2-3; 10 bases align to TRBD1. J gave up 6 bases and V 4 bases, and 7 bases lay outside the gene matches. The CDR3 is 15 amino acids. Germline V lookup: CDR1 LNHDA, CDR2 SQIVND (reference sequence). CDR3 sequence: CASSTRDRGFDTQYF. Here the CDR3 DNA reads TGTGCCAGTAGTACCCGGGACAGGGGATTCGATACGCAGTATTTT. Together with reference TRBV19 and TRBJ2-3, the CDR3 gives the full variable domain: DGGITQSPKYLFRKEGQNVTLSCEQNLNHDAMYWYRQDPGQGLRLIYYSQIVNDFQKGDIAEGYSVSREKKESFPLTVTSAQKNPTAFYLCASSTRDRGFDTQYFGPGTRLTVL.

The CDR3 DNA reads as TGCGCCAGCAGCCAAGGGTTCTTTCCGGGACAGGGGGCTTTGCAGCCCCAGCATTTT. This translates into CASSQGFFPGQGALQPQHF. This chain uses TRBV4-1 with TRBJ1-5, with 12 bases identical to TRBD1. This CDR3 contains 19 residues. Germline V gene data show CDR1 as MGHRA and CDR2 as YSYEKL. Unmatched junction bases numbered 14, after V lost 1 base and J lost 7 bases.

The chain uses TRBV12-3 or TRBV12-4 and TRBJ2-7; 7 nucleotides match TRBD2. CDR3 length: 12 amino acids. Trimming at V came to 10 bases and at J to 4 bases, leaving 7 bases not matched to a gene. CDR3 loop: CATSPGGYEQYF. In DNA, the CDR3 is TGTGCCACTTCACCGGGGGGATACGAGCAGTACTTC.

The CDR3 loop reads CASSLGVASQGVIETQYF. The DNA of the CDR3 is TGTGCCAGCAGCTTGGGGGTAGCCTCTCAGGGGGTTATCGAGACCCAGTACTTC. J is TRBJ2-5 and V is TRBV7-2; 7 bases agree with TRBD1. The CDR3 has 18 amino acids. CDR1 and CDR2 from the germline V gene are SGHTA and FQGNSA. The V gene end was trimmed by 3 bases and the J gene end by 5 bases; junction bases not matched to a gene: 18.

The chain has TRBV5-1 and TRBJ1-6, with TRBD1 matching over 10 bases. This CDR3 has 18 residues. The germline gives CDR1 SGHRS, CDR2 YFSETQ. After removal of 4 bases from V and 6 bases from J, the junction contained 13 bases not matched to a gene. The CDR3 bases are TGCGCCAGCAGCCCCGGAGGGACAGGGGATGGAGGTAATTCACCCCTCCACTTT. This sequence encodes CASSPGGTGDGGNSPLHF.

The J gene is TRBJ2-3, the V gene TRBV5-4; D possibly corresponds to TRBD2 (6 bases). V shed 2 bases and J shed 1 base, with 11 bases lying between them. The CDR3 is made up of 15 amino acids. CDR1 is SGHNT, CDR2 YYREEE, per germline (reference sequence). CDR3 sequence (DNA): TGTGCCAGCAGCTTTGACGGCGGGGGCACAGATACGCAGTATTTT. Amino acids: CASSFDGGGTDTQYF.

The CDR3 coding sequence is TGTGCCAGCAGCTTGGAGAGGGGGTACGGGGAGCTGTTTTTT. This gives the protein CASSLERGYGELFF. The chain employs TRBV5-4 and TRBJ2-2, with D tentatively TRBD1 (6 bases). The CDR3 is made up of 14 amino acids. In germline, CDR1 is SGHNT, CDR2 YYREEE (reference sequence). V was cut by 0 bases and J by 7 bases, with 10 bases left in between.

The chain has TRBV6-5 and TRBJ1-2; D is possibly TRBD1 (6 bases). The CDR3 has 15 residues. With 0 bases removed from V and 6 bases from J, the gap between germline ends came to 14 bases. Germline V lookup: CDR1 MNHEY, CDR2 SVGAGI. CDR3 sequence: CASSYSRGGGDGYTF. As DNA, the CDR3 is TGTGCCAGCAGTTACTCGAGGGGGGGCGGAGATGGCTACACCTTC.

V is TRBV5-1 and J is TRBJ2-2; perhaps TRBD2 as D (6 bases). Per germline, CDR1 SGHRS and CDR2 YFSETQ. Trimming removed 0 bases from V and 6 bases from J, with 12 bases in between. This CDR3 has 15 residues. This chain's CDR3 is CASSLEPGEAGELFF. In DNA form, the CDR3 reads TGCGCCAGCAGCTTGGAACCGGGGGAGGCCGGGGAGCTGTTTTTT.

This sequence joins TRBV10-3 and TRBJ2-3; D unresolved. Trimming took off 2 bases at V and 6 bases at J, with 9 bases between the two ends. CDR1 is ENHRY and CDR2 is SYGVKD in the germline V gene. The CDR3 length is 13 residues. CDR3 residues: CAISEPLRDTQYF. CDR3 bases: TGTGCCATCAGTGAGCCCCTGAGGGATACGCAGTATTTT.

The V and J genes are TRBV12-3 or TRBV12-4 and TRBJ2-2; D gene ambiguous. The CDR3 spans 12 residues. The V gene lost 0 bases and the J gene lost 9 bases, with 5 bases spanning the gap. CDR3 sequence: CASSLAIWELFF. CDR3 nucleotide sequence: TGTGCCAGCAGTTTAGCTATCTGGGAGCTGTTTTTT.

The chain couples TRBV12-3 or TRBV12-4 to TRBJ1-3; D is unclear. Trimming stripped 11 bases from V and 0 bases from J, with 11 bases between. The CDR3 is 13 residues long. CDR3 sequence reads: CAGRLPSGNTIYF. CDR3 DNA: TGTGCCGGCCGGCTGCCCTCTGGAAACACCATATATTTT.